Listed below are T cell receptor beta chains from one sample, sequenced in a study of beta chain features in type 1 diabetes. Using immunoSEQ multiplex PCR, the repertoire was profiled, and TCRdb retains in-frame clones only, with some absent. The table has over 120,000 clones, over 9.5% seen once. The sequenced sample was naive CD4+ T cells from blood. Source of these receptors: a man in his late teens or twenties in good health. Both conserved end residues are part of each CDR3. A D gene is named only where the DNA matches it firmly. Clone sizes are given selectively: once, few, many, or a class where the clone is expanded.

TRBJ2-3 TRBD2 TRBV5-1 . TGCGCCAGCAGCTTCCCCCTAGCGGGGGGGGCAGATACGCAGTATTTT CASSFPLAGGADTQYF
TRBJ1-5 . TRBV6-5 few TGTGCCAGCAAAGGGGTTGGCAATCAGCCCCAGCATTTT CASKGVGNQPQHF
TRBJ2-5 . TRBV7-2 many TGTGCCAGCAGCTCCCCGGGGCGGGGAGAGACCCAGTACTTC CASSSPGRGETQYF
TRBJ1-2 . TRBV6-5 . TGTGCCAGCAGGGTAACGGACTTAATCGGTGGCTACACCTTC CASRVTDLIGGYTF
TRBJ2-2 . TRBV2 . TGTGCCAGCAGTGAAGGACCCCTGAGGACCGGGGAGCTGTTTTTT CASSEGPLRTGELFF
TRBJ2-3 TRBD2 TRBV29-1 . TGCAGCGTTGAAGATCGATTACGGGGGGGGGACACAGATACGCAGTATTTT CSVEDRLRGGDTDTQYF
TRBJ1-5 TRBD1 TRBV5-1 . TGTGCCAGCAGCTCCGGACAGGAGGGCAATCAGCCCCAGCATTTT CASSSGQEGNQPQHF
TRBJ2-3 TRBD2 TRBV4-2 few TGTGCCAGCAGCCAAGAGAACTTACTAGCGGGGGGGGGTGATACGCAGTATTTT CASSQENLLAGGGDTQYF
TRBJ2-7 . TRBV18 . TGTGCCAGCTCAGAAACTACCGGGGGCGAGCAGTACTTC CASSETTGGEQYF
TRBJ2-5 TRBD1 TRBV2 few TGTGCCAGCAGTTGGACAGGGGAGACCCAGTACTTC CASSWTGETQYF
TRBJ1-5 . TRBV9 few TGTGCCAGCAGCCCTCGGGCAGGGTTAAATCAGCCCCAGCATTTT CASSPRAGLNQPQHF
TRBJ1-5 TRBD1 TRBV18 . TGTGCCAGCTCACCAATGGGACAGGGGGCTAGTCAGCCCCAGCATTTT CASSPMGQGASQPQHF
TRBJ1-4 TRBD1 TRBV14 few TGTGCCAGCAGCGAAGACAGGGTTGGCAAAAAACTGTTTTTT CASSEDRVGKKLFF
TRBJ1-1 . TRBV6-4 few TGTGCCAGCAGTGAATGGAGGCAGGCGAATGAAGCTTTCTTT CASSEWRQANEAFF
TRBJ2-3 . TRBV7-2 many TGTGCCAGCAGCTCTCGAGATACGCAGTATTTT CASSSRDTQYF
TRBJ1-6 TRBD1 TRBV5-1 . TGCGCCAGCAGCAGGGACAGGGGGGTTTATAATTCACCCCTCCACTTT CASSRDRGVYNSPLHF
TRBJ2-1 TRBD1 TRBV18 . TGTGCCAGCTCACGAGGTAGGGGGCACTTAGACTCCTACAATGAGCAGTTCTTC CASSRGRGHLDSYNEQFF
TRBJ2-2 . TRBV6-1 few TGTGCCAGCAGTCGCAGTAACACCGGGGAGCTGTTTTTT CASSRSNTGELFF
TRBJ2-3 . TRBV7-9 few TGTGCCAGCAGCTTAGATAGCGTAGGCACAGATACGCAGTATTTT CASSLDSVGTDTQYF
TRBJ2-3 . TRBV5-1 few TGCGCCAGCAGCCCTTCGGAGCCAGATACGCAGTATTTT CASSPSEPDTQYF
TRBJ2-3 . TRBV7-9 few TGTGCCAGCAGCTTAGTGGGTAGCACGGATACGCAGTATTTT CASSLVGSTDTQYF
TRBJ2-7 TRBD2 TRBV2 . TGTGCCAGCAGTGAAGGCGGGGGAAACGAGCAGTACTTC CASSEGGGNEQYF
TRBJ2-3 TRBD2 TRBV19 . TGTGCCAGTAGTATAGCGGCGGGGGGTAGCACAGATACGCAGTATTTT CASSIAAGGSTDTQYF
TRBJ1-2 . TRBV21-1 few TGTGCCAGCAGCCCCCGGGGTGGCTACGAGGGCTACACCTTC CASSPRGGYEGYTF
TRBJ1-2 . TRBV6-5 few TGTGCCAGCAGTTACTTTCTGGACAATAGCTATGGCTACACCTTC CASSYFLDNSYGYTF
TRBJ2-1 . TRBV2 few TGTGCCAGCAGAAAGTTCGAGGGCAATGAGCAGTTCTTC CASRKFEGNEQFF
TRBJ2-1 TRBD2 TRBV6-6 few TGTGCCAGCAGCTCGCGACTAGCCTCCCATGAGCAGTTCTTC CASSSRLASHEQFF
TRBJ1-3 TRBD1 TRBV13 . TGTGCCAGCAGCATATCGACAGGGCGTGGAAACACCATATATTTT CASSISTGRGNTIYF
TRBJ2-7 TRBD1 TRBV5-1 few TGCGCCAGCAGCCCCCTGACAGGGAGCTCCTACGAGCAGTACTTC CASSPLTGSSYEQYF
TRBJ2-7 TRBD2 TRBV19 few TGTGCCAGTAGTCCTCGGACTAGCGGGAGCTACGAGCAGTACTTC CASSPRTSGSYEQYF
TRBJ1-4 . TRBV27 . TGTGCCAGCGGCCTCCGTCAGGCGGCTAGCACTAATGAAAAACTGTTTTTT CASGLRQAASTNEKLFF
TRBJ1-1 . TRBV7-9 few TGTGCCAGCAGCTTAGCGCTTGAGACAGGGAACACTGAAGCTTTCTTT CASSLALETGNTEAFF
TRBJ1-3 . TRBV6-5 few TGTGCCAGCCTCTCTGGAAACACCATATATTTT CASLSGNTIYF